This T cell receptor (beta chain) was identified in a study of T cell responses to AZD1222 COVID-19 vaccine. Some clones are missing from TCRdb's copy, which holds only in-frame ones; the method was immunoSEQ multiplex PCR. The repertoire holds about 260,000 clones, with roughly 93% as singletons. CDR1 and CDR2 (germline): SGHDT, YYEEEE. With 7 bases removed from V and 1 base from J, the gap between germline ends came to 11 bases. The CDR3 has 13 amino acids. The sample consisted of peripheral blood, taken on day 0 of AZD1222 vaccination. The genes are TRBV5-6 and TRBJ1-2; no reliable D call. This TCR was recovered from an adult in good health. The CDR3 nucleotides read TGTGCCAGCGGACCTCCCCGTAACTATGGCTACACCTTC. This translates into CASGPPRNYGYTF.